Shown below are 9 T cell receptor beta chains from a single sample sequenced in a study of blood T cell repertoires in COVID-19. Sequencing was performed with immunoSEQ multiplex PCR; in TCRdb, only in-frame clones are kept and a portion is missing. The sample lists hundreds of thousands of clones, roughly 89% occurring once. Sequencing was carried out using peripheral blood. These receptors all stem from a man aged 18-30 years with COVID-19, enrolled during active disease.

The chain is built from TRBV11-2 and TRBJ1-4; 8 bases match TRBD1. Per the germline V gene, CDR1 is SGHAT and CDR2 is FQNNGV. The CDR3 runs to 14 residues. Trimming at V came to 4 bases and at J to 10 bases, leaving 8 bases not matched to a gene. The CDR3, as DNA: TGTGCCAGCAGCTGGGACAGGTCGGTCGTAAAACTGTTTTTT. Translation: CASSWDRSVVKLFF.

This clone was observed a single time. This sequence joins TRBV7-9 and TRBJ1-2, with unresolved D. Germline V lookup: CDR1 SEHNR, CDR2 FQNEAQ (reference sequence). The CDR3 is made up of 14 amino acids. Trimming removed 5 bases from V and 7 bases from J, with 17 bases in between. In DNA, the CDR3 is TGTGCCAGCAGCCCCCCGGGGAGGGCCTTTGGCTACACCTTC. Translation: CASSPPGRAFGYTF.

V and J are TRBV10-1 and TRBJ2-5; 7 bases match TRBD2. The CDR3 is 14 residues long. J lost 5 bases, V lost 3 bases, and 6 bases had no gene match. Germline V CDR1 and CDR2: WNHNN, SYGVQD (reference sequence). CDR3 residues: CASSDRAGTETQYF. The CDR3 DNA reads TGCGCCAGCAGTGATAGAGCGGGAACGGAGACCCAGTACTTC.

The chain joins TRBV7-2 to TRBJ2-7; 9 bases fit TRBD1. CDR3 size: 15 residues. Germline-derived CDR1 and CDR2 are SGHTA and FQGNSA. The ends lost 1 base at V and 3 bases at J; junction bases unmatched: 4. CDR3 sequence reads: CASSLVVGQGYEQYF. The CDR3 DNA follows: TGTGCCAGCAGCTTAGTTGTGGGACAGGGCTACGAGCAGTACTTC.

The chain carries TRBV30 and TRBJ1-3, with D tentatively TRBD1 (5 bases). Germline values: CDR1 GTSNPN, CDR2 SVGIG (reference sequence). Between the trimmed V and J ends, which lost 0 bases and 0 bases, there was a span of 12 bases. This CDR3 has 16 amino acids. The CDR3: CAWSVGTRASGNTIYF. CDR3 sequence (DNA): TGTGCCTGGAGTGTAGGCACCAGGGCCTCTGGAAACACCATATATTTT.

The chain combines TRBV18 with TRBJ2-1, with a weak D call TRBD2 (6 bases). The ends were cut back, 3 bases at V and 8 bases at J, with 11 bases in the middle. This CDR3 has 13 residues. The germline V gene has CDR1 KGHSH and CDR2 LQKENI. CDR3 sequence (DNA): TGTGCCAGCTCACCGAATCCTAGCGATGAGCAGTTCTTC. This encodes CASSPNPSDEQFF.

CDR3 sequence: CATSDPGLAGGPFKSEQFF. For the CDR3, the DNA is TGTGCCACCAGTGATCCGGGACTAGCGGGAGGGCCTTTTAAAAGTGAGCAGTTCTTC. The chain couples TRBV24-1 to TRBJ2-1, with 16 bases identical to TRBD2. Trimming removed 3 bases from V and 9 bases from J; junction bases left unmatched: 13. Germline loops: CDR1 KGHDR, CDR2 SFDVKD. The CDR3 is 19 residues long.

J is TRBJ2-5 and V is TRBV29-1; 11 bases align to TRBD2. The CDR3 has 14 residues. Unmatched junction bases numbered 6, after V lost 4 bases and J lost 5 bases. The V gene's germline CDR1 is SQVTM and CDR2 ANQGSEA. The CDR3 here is CSVGLAGGPETQYF. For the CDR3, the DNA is TGCAGCGTTGGATTAGCGGGGGGGCCCGAGACCCAGTACTTC.

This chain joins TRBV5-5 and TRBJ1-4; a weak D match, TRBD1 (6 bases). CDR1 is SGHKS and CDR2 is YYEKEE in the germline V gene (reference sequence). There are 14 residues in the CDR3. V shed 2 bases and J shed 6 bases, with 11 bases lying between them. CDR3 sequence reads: CASSFPGGHEKLFF. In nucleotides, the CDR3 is TGTGCCAGCAGCTTCCCCGGGGGGCATGAAAAACTGTTTTTT. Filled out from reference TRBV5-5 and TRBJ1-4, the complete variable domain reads DAGVTQSPTHLIKTRGQQVTLRCSPISGHKSVSWYQQVLGQGPQFIFQYYEKEERGRGNFPDRFSARQFPNYSSELNVNALLLGDSALYLCASSFPGGHEKLFFGSGTQLSVL.